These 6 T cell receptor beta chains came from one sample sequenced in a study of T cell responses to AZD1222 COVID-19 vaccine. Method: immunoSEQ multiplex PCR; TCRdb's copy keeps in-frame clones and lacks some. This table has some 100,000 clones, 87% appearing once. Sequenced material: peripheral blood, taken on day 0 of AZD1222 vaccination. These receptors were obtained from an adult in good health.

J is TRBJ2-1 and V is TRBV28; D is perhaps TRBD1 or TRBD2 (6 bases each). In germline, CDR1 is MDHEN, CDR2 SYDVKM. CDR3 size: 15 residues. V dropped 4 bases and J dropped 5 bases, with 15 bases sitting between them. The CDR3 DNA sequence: TGTGCCAGCAGTTCCCTGGGGGGCGGGGACAATGAGCAGTTCTTC. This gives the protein CASSSLGGGDNEQFF.

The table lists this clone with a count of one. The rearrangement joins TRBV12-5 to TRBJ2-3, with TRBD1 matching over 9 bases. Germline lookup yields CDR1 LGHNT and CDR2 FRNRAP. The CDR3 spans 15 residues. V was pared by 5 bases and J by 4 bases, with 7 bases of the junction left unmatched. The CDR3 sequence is CASGPGTGTADTQYF. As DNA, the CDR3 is TGTGCTAGTGGTCCCGGGACAGGGACCGCAGATACGCAGTATTTT.

The CDR3 region is CATSPGLAGGTRNEQFF. The CDR3 DNA reads TGTGCCACCTCCCCCGGACTAGCGGGAGGAACTCGGAATGAGCAGTTCTTC. The chain carries TRBV24-1 and TRBJ2-1; 14 bases map to TRBD2. Per germline, CDR1 KGHDR and CDR2 SFDVKD. This CDR3 is built from 17 residues. The junction had 13 bases not matched to a gene; V was cut back by 9 bases and J by 7 bases.

CDR3 in DNA: TGTGCCAGCAGCTTCGGACAGTCGGCCCTCCACTTT. It codes for CASSFGQSALHF. The chain recombines TRBV28 with TRBJ1-6, with D tentatively TRBD1 (6 bases). CDR1 is MDHEN and CDR2 is SYDVKM in the germline V gene. Trimming removed 6 bases from V and 14 bases from J, with 14 bases in between. CDR3 length: 12 amino acids.

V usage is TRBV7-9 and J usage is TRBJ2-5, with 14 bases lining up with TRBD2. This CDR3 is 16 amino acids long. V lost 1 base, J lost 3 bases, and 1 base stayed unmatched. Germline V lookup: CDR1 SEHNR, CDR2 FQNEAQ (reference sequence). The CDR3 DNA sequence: TGTGCCAGCAGCTTAGAGGGACTAGCGGGAGAAGAGACCCAGTACTTC. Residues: CASSLEGLAGEETQYF.

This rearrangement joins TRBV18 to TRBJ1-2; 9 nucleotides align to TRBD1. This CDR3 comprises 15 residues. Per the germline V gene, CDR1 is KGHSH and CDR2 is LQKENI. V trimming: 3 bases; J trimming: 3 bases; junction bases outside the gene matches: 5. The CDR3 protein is CASSPGQGEDYGYTF. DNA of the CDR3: TGTGCCAGCTCACCGGGACAGGGTGAAGACTATGGCTACACCTTC.